A single sample is the source of the 32 T cell receptor beta chains below, sequenced in a study of identical twins (dated by TCRdb to the mid-2010s). The method was 5' RACE. The run used an Illumina HiSeq 2000. Clones were called with MiXCR by TCRdb after fastp trimmed the public reads at Q25, and only in-frame beta chains were retained. CDR3 protein sequences are deduplicated, and each keeps its most common genes and DNA. Within this sample are approximately 670,000 distinct CDR3 sequences, with 6% to 6.5% of them counted one time only. In total, the top ten clones hold under 2% of the sample. The sample consisted of naive T cells sorted from blood. The sample's cell subset or site label, decoded: cells isolated with a human naive T-cell isolation kit. Source of these receptors: a young man in good health.

Comment on this clonotype: This may arise from a read error, as a much more abundant clone is one base away. The rearrangement joins TRBV3-1 to TRBJ2-1; TRBD2 matches 7 bases. CDR3 length: 14 amino acids. CDR1 is LGHDT and CDR2 is YNNKEL in the germline V gene (reference sequence). The CDR3 region has the DNA TGTGCCAGCAACCAAGGCGGGAGAAACAATGAGCAGTTCTTC. Translated: CASNQGGRNNEQFF.

This chain joins TRBV9 and TRBJ2-1; D not resolved. CDR3 length: 13 amino acids. The V end lost 4 bases, the J end lost 4 bases, and 9 bases lay between the germline ends. Germline CDR1 reads SGDLS; CDR2 reads YYNGEE. The CDR3 is CASSLHGYNEQFF. CDR3 in DNA: TGTGCCAGCAGCCTACACGGGTACAATGAGCAGTTCTTC.

J is TRBJ2-7 and V is TRBV4-1; the match to TRBD2 covers 8 bases. Per the germline V gene, CDR1 is MGHRA and CDR2 is YSYEKL. The CDR3 spans 16 residues. J gave up 3 bases and V 0 bases, and 7 bases lay outside the gene matches. The CDR3 spells CASSQERAGEGYEQYF. The DNA for the CDR3 is TGCGCCAGCAGCCAAGAAAGAGCGGGAGAGGGCTACGAGCAGTACTTC.

A few counts support this clonotype. V gene TRBV7-6 combines with J gene TRBJ2-6, with TRBD2 as a possible D gene (5 bases). Germline V CDR1 and CDR2: SGHVS, FNYEAQ. Trimming took off 4 bases at V and 5 bases at J, with 9 bases between the two ends. The CDR3 is 14 amino acids. This CDR3 reads CASSSGSRANVLTF. The CDR3 DNA reads TGTGCCAGCAGCTCGGGAAGTCGGGCCAACGTCCTGACTTTC.

The V gene is TRBV5-5, the J gene TRBJ1-1; TRBD1 aligns across 9 bases. Germline CDR1 SGHKS, CDR2 YYEKEE (reference sequence). After removal of 4 bases from V and 4 bases from J, the junction contained 8 bases not matched to a gene. The CDR3 is 15 amino acids. The CDR3 region is CASSGGQGDFTEAFF. The DNA for the CDR3 is TGTGCCAGCAGCGGGGGACAGGGAGACTTCACTGAAGCTTTCTTT.

The chain carries TRBV5-1 and TRBJ1-4; 7 bases are a match to TRBD1. The ends lost 4 bases at V and 6 bases at J; junction bases unmatched: 12. The CDR3 covers 16 residues. CDR1 SGHRS and CDR2 YFSETQ come from the germline V gene. The CDR3 protein is CASSGDTGTVHEKLFF. The CDR3 bases are TGCGCCAGCAGCGGAGATACCGGGACAGTGCATGAAAAACTGTTTTTT. The variable domain in full, completed from reference TRBV5-1 and TRBJ1-4, reads KAGVTQTPRYLIKTRGQQVTLSCSPISGHRSVSWYQQTPGQGLQFLFEYFSETQRNKGNFPGRFSGRQFSNSRSEMNVSTLELGDSALYLCASSGDTGTVHEKLFFGSGTQLSVL.

This clonotype was counted ten times or more. This sequence joins TRBV2 and TRBJ2-3; 11 positions agree with TRBD2. Trimming removed 7 bases from V and 2 bases from J; junction bases left unmatched: 8. From germline, CDR1 is SNHLY and CDR2 FYNNEI. The CDR3 runs 16 residues. In DNA form, the CDR3 reads TGTGCCAGCATAACTCCGGGACTAGCGGTCACAGATACGCAGTATTTT. Translating it yields CASITPGLAVTDTQYF.

The chain combines TRBV12-3 or TRBV12-4 with TRBJ2-2; D is unclear. Trimming removed 4 bases from V and 4 bases from J, with 7 bases in between. The CDR3 covers 13 residues. CDR3 bases: TGTGCCAGCAGTTCTTGGACCACCGGGGAGCTGTTTTTT. Encoded protein: CASSSWTTGELFF.

This clonotype showed up many times. The chain has TRBV5-5 and TRBJ2-5; D is undetermined. CDR1 is SGHKS, CDR2 YYEKEE, per germline (reference sequence). V lost 0 bases and J lost 2, with 14 bases in between. This CDR3 comprises 16 residues. CDR3 sequence: CASSLVPRTEQETQYF. The CDR3 region has the DNA TGTGCCAGCAGCTTGGTGCCAAGGACGGAACAAGAGACCCAGTACTTC.

This clonotype was picked up many times. J is TRBJ2-7 and V is TRBV7-9, with D maybe TRBD2 (5 bases). Germline assignment: CDR1 SEHNR and CDR2 FQNEAQ (reference sequence). Trimming removed 5 bases from V and 5 bases from J, with 7 bases in between. The CDR3 runs 11 residues. Here the CDR3 DNA reads TGTGCCAGCAGCGATAGCGACGAGCAGTACTTC. Translating it yields CASSDSDEQYF.

This clonotype was found many times. The CDR3 sequence: CAISEDLQAGTGELFF. The DNA for the CDR3 is TGTGCCATCAGTGAGGATCTCCAGGCGGGCACCGGGGAGCTGTTTTTT. The rearrangement links TRBV10-3 to TRBJ2-2; the D gene is possibly TRBD2 (5 bases). Germline-derived CDR1 and CDR2 are ENHRY and SYGVKD. V was shortened by 2 bases and J by 4 bases, with 14 bases between the two germline ends. This CDR3 has 16 residues.

This clonotype has just a few counts. Without the conserved terminal phenylalanine or tryptophan, this CDR3 likely stems from a read error. The limits of the CDR3 on the DNA are not certain, so only TCRdb's listed CDR3 is given. V is TRBV21-1 and J is TRBJ2-7; the D call in the table, TRBD2, was not verified against the DNA. TRBV21-1 is a recognized pseudogene. The CDR3 is 11 residues long, ends included. The CDR3 loop is CASSSSDWLTI.

This chain uses TRBV6-2 or TRBV6-3 with TRBJ2-3, with unresolved D. V lost 7 bases and J 11 bases, leaving 16 bases between the germline ends. Germline assignment: CDR1 MNHEY and CDR2 SVGEGT. This CDR3 region has 12 residues. The CDR3: CASIGKALQQYF. The CDR3 DNA reads as TGTGCCAGCATCGGAAAAGCCTTACAGCAGTATTTT.

Many counts were recorded for this clonotype. The chain has TRBV12-3 or TRBV12-4 and TRBJ1-5; D may be TRBD1 (6 bases). The CDR3 totals 15 residues. V lost 5 bases and J lost 4, with 15 bases in between. CDR3 sequence: CASSNRDSGNQPQHF. In DNA, the CDR3 is TGTGCCAGCAGTAACAGGGATTCGGGGAATCAGCCCCAGCATTTT.

In its sample, this clonotype was seen many times. The chain combines TRBV5-1 with TRBJ1-1; D is undetermined. The CDR3 has 15 residues. Between the trimmed V and J ends, which lost 4 bases and 1 base, there was a span of 14 bases. CDR1 SGHRS and CDR2 YFSETQ come from the germline V gene. For the CDR3, the DNA is TGCGCCAGCAGCCCGCCAAGTTCGGGGAACACTGAAGCTTTCTTT. It specifies CASSPPSSGNTEAFF.

This chain connects TRBV4-3 to TRBJ2-3; 9 positions match TRBD2. Germline V gene data show CDR1 as LGHNA and CDR2 as YSLEER. The CDR3 consists of 16 residues. V dropped 4 bases and J dropped 5; count of bases not matched to a gene: 10. CDR3 nucleotide sequence: TGCGCCAGCAGCCCCCCTGCGGGAGGGTCGAGAGATACGCAGTATTTT. It translates to CASSPPAGGSRDTQYF.

Many counts were recorded for this clonotype. The chain carries TRBV20-1 and TRBJ1-4, with a tentative D call TRBD1 (5 bases). Germline CDR1 DFQATT, CDR2 SNEGSKA (reference sequence). V lost 6 bases and J lost 4, with 18 bases in between. CDR3 length: 15 residues. The CDR3 region is CSASTRLGDNEKLFF. The DNA for the CDR3 is TGCAGTGCCTCGACCCGCCTGGGGGATAATGAAAAACTGTTTTTT.

This clonotype was detected many times. The V call is TRBV12-3 or TRBV12-4, the J call TRBJ2-2; possible D gene TRBD2, 5 bases. Between the trimmed V and J ends, which lost 1 base and 4 bases, there was a span of 16 bases. The CDR3 consists of 17 residues. CDR3 amino acids: CASSLGLASPFTGELFF. The CDR3 bases are TGTGCCAGCAGTTTAGGTCTAGCCTCGCCTTTCACCGGGGAGCTGTTTTTT.

In its sample, this clonotype was seen many times. The chain recombines TRBV25-1 with TRBJ1-1; D might be TRBD1 (5 bases). The V end was cut by 3 bases, the J end by 1 base, with 9 bases between. CDR1 MGHDK and CDR2 SYGVNS come from the germline V gene. CDR3 size: 14 residues. CDR3 sequence reads: CASSERRGNTEAFF. The DNA for the CDR3 is TGTGCCAGCAGTGAGCGAAGGGGGAACACTGAAGCTTTCTTT.

This clonotype has a handful of counts. The V call is TRBV12-3 or TRBV12-4, the J call TRBJ2-1; D is unresolved. This CDR3 has 13 amino acids. Trimming stripped 0 bases from V and 6 bases from J, with 6 bases between. The CDR3 loop reads CASSLASPNEQFF. The CDR3 DNA is TGTGCCAGCAGTTTAGCTAGTCCCAATGAGCAGTTCTTC.

The rearrangement uses TRBV12-3 or TRBV12-4 and TRBJ2-2, with 14 bases lining up with TRBD2. Trimming took 2 bases from V and 4 from J; bases not matched to a gene: 18. The CDR3 covers 22 residues. CDR3 nucleotides: TGTGCCAGCAGTTTACAGAGTCCGACCGGGACTAGCGGGAGATCGGGCACCGGGGAGCTGTTTTTT. Translation gives CASSLQSPTGTSGRSGTGELFF.

Only a few counts were recorded for this clonotype. The genes are TRBV12-3 or TRBV12-4 and TRBJ2-1, with 9 bases fitting TRBD1. V lost 2 bases and J lost 7; bases outside the gene matches: 9. The CDR3 sequence is 16 residues long. The CDR3 DNA reads TGTGCCAGCAGTTTATTCACAGGGGGCTCGTGGAATGAGCAGTTCTTC. Its translation: CASSLFTGGSWNEQFF.

This chain joins TRBV4-2 and TRBJ2-5, with 7 bases fitting TRBD1. CDR3 length equals 14 residues. Trimming removed 3 bases from V and 5 bases from J; junction bases left unmatched: 6. Germline CDR1 reads LGHNA; CDR2 reads YNFKEQ. CDR3 sequence reads: CASSQRQGGETQYF. CDR3 in DNA: TGTGCCAGCAGCCAGAGACAGGGTGGGGAGACCCAGTACTTC.

This clonotype turned up a few times. V and J are TRBV4-1 and TRBJ2-1; 15 bases align to TRBD2. J was trimmed by 8 bases and V by 4 bases; bases with no gene match: 6. The CDR3 covers 16 residues. Germline CDR1 MGHRA, CDR2 YSYEKL. The CDR3 protein is CASSPLGLAGGHEQFF. DNA for the CDR3: TGCGCCAGCAGCCCCCTGGGACTAGCGGGAGGCCATGAGCAGTTCTTC.

This clonotype showed up just a few times. The genes are TRBV5-1 and TRBJ2-1; TRBD2 might be the D (5 bases). CDR1 is SGHRS, CDR2 YFSETQ, per germline. Trimming took off 7 bases at V and 9 bases at J, with 11 bases between the two ends. The CDR3 sequence is 11 residues long. CDR3: CASSRAAEQFF. CDR3 bases: TGCGCCAGCTCGAGGGCGGCTGAGCAGTTCTTC.

This clonotype was seen ten or more times. The V gene is TRBV20-1, the J gene TRBJ2-1; no reliable D call. There are 16 residues in the CDR3. With 3 bases removed from V and 0 bases from J, the gap between germline ends came to 15 bases. CDR1 and CDR2 (germline): DFQATT, SNEGSKA (reference sequence). CDR3 protein: CSASGLSISSYNEQFF. For the CDR3, the DNA is TGCAGTGCTAGTGGGCTATCGATTAGCTCCTACAATGAGCAGTTCTTC.

This clonotype was counted a few times. The gene calls are TRBV6-5 and TRBJ2-3; TRBD1 matches 8 bases. V lost 4 bases and J lost 1; bases outside the gene matches: 4. CDR1 is MNHEY and CDR2 is SVGAGI in the germline V gene. The CDR3 sequence is 15 residues long. The CDR3 DNA reads TGTGCCAGCAGTTCGACAGGGGTCGGCACAGATACGCAGTATTTT. Translated: CASSSTGVGTDTQYF.

The table lists this clonotype with a few counts. V and J are TRBV11-2 and TRBJ2-7, with 9 bases fitting TRBD2. This CDR3 has 19 amino acids. The germline V gene encodes CDR1 SGHAT and CDR2 FQNNGV. Trimming at V came to 4 bases and at J to 7 bases, leaving 23 bases not matched to a gene. CDR3 nucleotide sequence: TGTGCCAGCAGCTCACGCGTGGCGGGAGGGCCTACCCGATCATCTGAGCAGTACTTC. This gives the protein CASSSRVAGGPTRSSEQYF.

A note on this clonotype: Given the absence of the conserved phenylalanine or tryptophan at the CDR3 end, a read error is likely. This rearrangement joins TRBV7-2 to TRBJ1-1, with no clear D. From germline, CDR1 is SGHTA and CDR2 FQGNSA. The CDR3 length is 14 residues. V shed 1 base and J shed 5 bases, with 11 bases lying between them. CDR3 sequence: CASSLGVRTTEAFS. The CDR3 DNA is TGTGCCAGCAGCTTAGGCGTCAGAACAACTGAAGCTTTCTCT.

This clonotype was recorded a few times. J is TRBJ2-1 and V is TRBV6-5; D might be TRBD2 (5 bases). Trimming left V 2 bases short and J 4 bases short, with 12 bases between. CDR3 size: 15 residues. Germline V gene lookup returns CDR1 MNHEY and CDR2 SVGAGI. CDR3 protein: CASSYRTGIYNEQFF. Written as DNA, the CDR3 is TGTGCCAGCAGTTACCGGACGGGGATATACAATGAGCAGTTCTTC.

The V and J genes are TRBV24-1 and TRBJ1-2; D may be TRBD1 (6 bases). V was trimmed by 1 base and J by 5 bases, leaving 10 bases between them. This CDR3 is 14 amino acids long. The germline gives CDR1 KGHDR, CDR2 SFDVKD. CDR3: CATSDLRQGYGYTF. The CDR3 DNA is TGTGCCACCAGTGATTTACGTCAGGGGTATGGCTACACCTTC.

This clonotype was counted many times. The chain carries TRBV9 and TRBJ2-3; TRBD2 aligns across 11 bases. Germline lookup yields CDR1 SGDLS and CDR2 YYNGEE. V lost 0 bases to trimming and J lost 4 bases; unmatched junction nucleotides: 4. CDR3 size: 16 residues. The CDR3 region is CASSVVASGRPDTQYF. CDR3 DNA sequence: TGTGCCAGCAGCGTAGTGGCTAGCGGGAGGCCAGATACGCAGTATTTT. The variable domain in full, with the rest retrieved from reference TRBV9 and TRBJ2-3, is DSGVTQTPKHLITATGQRVTLRCSPRSGDLSVYWYQQSLDQGLQFLIQYYNGEERAKGNILERFSAQQFPDLHSELNLSSLELGDSALYFCASSVVASGRPDTQYFGPGTRLTVL.